This T cell receptor (beta chain) was retrieved from a study of T cells in Graves' hyperthyroidism and ophthalmopathy. Isolation of PBMCs was performed on around 9.7 ml fresh peripheral blood. CDR1 KGHDR and CDR2 SFDVKD come from the germline V gene. The CDR3 totals 14 residues. The V and J ends lost 4 bases and 9 bases, in that order; junction bases with no gene match: 4. Using RNA transcripts as the source, TCR beta CDR3 regions were amplified. Carried out on the TCR CDR3, a first-round RT-PCR used the HTBI primer set. TCRdb re-derived calls from the multiplex PCR reads in MiXCR, one entry per CDR3 protein. The repertoire holds 500,000 to 750,000 distinct CDR3 sequences, with roughly 14% as singletons. This clonotype has just a few counts.

This receptor was taken from a woman in her thirties with Graves' hyperthyroidism. The chain links TRBV24-1 to TRBJ2-1, with 11 bases lining up with TRBD1. The material sequenced was blood. The CDR3 here is CATSEGTGGFEQFF. In DNA, the CDR3 is TGTGCCACCAGTGAGGGGACAGGGGGATTTGAGCAGTTCTTC.